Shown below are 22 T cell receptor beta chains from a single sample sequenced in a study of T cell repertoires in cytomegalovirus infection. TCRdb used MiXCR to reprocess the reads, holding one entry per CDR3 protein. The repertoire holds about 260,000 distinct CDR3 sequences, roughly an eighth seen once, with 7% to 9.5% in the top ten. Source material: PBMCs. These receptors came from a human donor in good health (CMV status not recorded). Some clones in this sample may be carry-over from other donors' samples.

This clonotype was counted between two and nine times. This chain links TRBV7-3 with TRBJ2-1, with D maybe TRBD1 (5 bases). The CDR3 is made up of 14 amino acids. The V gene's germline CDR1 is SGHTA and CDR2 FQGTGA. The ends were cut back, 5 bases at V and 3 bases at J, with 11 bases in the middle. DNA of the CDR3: TGTGCCAGCAGCCAACTAAGGGGCTACAATGAGCAGTTCTTC. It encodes CASSQLRGYNEQFF.

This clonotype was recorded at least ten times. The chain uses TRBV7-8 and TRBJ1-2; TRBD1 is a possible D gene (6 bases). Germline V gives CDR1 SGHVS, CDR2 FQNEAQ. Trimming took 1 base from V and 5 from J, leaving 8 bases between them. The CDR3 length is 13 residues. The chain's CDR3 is CASSLGTDYGYTF. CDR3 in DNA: TGTGCCAGCAGCTTAGGGACAGATTATGGCTACACCTTC. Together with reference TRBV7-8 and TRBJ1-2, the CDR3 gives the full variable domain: GAGVSQSPRYKVAKRGQDVALRCDPISGHVSLFWYQQALGQGPEFLTYFQNEAQLDKSGLPSDRFFAERPEGSVSTLKIQRTQQEDSAVYLCASSLGTDYGYTFGSGTRLTVV.

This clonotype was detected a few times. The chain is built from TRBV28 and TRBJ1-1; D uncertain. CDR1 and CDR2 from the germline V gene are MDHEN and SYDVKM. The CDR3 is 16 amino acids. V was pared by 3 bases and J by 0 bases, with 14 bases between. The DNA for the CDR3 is TGTGCCAGCAGTTTGGCAGGAGCCTTAATGAACACTGAAGCTTTCTTT. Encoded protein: CASSLAGALMNTEAFF.

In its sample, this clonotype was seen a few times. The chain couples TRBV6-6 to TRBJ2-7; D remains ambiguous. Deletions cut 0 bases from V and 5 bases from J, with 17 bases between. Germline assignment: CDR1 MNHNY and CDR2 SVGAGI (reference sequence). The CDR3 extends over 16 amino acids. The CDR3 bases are TGTGCCAGCAGTTACTCGAGTATAGGGCCGAGGAACGAGCAGTACTTC. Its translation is CASSYSSIGPRNEQYF.

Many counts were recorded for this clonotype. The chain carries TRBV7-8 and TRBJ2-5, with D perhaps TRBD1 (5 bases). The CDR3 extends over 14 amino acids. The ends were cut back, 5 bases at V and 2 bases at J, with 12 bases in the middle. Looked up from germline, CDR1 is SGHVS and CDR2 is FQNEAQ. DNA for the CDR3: TGTGCCAGCAGCGTAACAGGCAATCAAGAGACCCAGTACTTC. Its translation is CASSVTGNQETQYF.

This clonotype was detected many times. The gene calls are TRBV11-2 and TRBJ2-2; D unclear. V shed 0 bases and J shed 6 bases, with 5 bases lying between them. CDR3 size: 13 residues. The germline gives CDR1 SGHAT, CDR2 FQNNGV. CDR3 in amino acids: CASSLDKAGELFF. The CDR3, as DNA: TGTGCCAGCAGCTTAGACAAGGCCGGGGAGCTGTTTTTT.

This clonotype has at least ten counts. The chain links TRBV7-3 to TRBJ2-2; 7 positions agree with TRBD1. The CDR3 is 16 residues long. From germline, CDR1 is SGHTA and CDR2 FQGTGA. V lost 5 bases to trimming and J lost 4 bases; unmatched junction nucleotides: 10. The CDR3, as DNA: TGTGCCAGCAGCCTTCACGCAGGGGGTATCACCGGGGAGCTGTTTTTT. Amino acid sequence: CASSLHAGGITGELFF.

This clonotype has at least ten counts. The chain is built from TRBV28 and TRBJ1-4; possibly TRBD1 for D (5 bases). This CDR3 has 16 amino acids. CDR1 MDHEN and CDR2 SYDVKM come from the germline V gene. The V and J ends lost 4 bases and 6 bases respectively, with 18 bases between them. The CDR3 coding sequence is TGTGCCAGCAGTTCGACCGGACACAACCACGATGAAAAACTGTTTTTT. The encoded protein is CASSSTGHNHDEKLFF. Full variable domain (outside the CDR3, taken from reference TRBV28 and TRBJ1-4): DVKVTQSSRYLVKRTGEKVFLECVQDMDHENMFWYRQDPGLGLRLIYFSYDVKMKEKGDIPEGYSVSREKKERFSLILESASTNQTSMYLCASSSTGHNHDEKLFFGSGTQLSVL.

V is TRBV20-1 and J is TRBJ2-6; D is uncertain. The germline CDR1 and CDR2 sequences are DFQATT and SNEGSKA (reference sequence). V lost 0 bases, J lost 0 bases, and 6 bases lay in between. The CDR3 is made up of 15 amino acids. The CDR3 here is CSAREGSSGANVLTF. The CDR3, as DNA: TGCAGTGCTAGAGAGGGAAGCTCTGGGGCCAACGTCCTGACTTTC.

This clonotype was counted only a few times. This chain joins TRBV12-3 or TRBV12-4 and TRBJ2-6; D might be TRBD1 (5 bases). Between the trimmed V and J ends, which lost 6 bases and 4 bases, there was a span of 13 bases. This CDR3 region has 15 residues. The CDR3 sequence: CASRSPGPGANVLTF. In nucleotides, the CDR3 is TGTGCCAGCAGGAGCCCAGGGCCCGGGGCCAACGTCCTGACTTTC.

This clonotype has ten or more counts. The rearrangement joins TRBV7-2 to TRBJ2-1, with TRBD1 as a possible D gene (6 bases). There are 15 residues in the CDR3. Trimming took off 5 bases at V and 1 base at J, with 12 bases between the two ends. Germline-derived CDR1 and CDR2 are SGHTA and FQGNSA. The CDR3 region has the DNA TGTGCCAGCAGCCGTCCGGGACAATCCTACAATGAGCAGTTCTTC. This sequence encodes CASSRPGQSYNEQFF.

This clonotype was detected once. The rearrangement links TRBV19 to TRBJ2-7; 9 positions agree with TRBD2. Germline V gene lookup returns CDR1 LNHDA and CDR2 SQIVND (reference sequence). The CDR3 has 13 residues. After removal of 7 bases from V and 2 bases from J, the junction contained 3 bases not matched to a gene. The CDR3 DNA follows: TGTGCCAGTACAGCGGGAGGCCCCTACGAGCAGTACTTC. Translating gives CASTAGGPYEQYF.

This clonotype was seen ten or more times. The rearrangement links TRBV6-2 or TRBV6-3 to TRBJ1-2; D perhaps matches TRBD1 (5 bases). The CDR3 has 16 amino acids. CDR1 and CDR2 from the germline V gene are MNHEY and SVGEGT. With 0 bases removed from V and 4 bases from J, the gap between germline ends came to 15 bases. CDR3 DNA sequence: TGTGCCAGCAGTTACTCGACCTTGACAGTCTCCTATGGCTACACCTTC. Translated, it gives CASSYSTLTVSYGYTF.

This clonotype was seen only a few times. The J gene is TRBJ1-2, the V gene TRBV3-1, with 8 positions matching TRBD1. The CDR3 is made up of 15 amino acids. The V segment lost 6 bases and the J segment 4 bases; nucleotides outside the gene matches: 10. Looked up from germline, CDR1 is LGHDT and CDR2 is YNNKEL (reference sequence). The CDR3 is CASRPQGARGYGYTF. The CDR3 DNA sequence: TGTGCCAGCAGGCCCCAGGGGGCGCGTGGCTATGGCTACACCTTC.

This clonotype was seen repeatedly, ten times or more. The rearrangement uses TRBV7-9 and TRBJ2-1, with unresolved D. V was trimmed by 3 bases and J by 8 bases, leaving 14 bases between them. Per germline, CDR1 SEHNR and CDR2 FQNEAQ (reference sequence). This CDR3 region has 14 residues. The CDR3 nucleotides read TGTGCCAGCAGCTTCAGCCTAGTACCGGATGAGCAGTTCTTC. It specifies CASSFSLVPDEQFF.

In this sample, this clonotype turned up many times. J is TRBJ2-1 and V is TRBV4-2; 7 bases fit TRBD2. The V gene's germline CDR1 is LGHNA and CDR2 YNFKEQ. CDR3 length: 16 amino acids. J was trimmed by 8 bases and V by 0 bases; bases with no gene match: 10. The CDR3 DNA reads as TGTGCCAGCAGCCAAGATTGGGGCGGGAGTATGGATGAGCAGTTCTTC. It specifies CASSQDWGGSMDEQFF.

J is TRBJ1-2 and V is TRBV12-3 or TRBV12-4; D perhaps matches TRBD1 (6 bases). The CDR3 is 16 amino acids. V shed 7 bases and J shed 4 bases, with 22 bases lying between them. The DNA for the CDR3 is TGTGCCAGCACCACGATACAGGGAACCGTTGGCTATGGCTACACCTTC. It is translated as CASTTIQGTVGYGYTF.

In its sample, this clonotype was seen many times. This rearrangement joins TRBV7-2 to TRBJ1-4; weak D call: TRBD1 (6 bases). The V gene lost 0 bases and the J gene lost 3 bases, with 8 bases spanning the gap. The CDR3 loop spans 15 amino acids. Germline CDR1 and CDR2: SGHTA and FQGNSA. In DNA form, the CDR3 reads TGTGCCAGCAGCTTAGCCCCAGGGGCTAATGAAAAACTGTTTTTT. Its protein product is CASSLAPGANEKLFF. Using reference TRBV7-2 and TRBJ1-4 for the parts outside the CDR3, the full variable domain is GAGVSQSPSNKVTEKGKDVELRCDPISGHTALYWYRQSLGQGLEFLIYFQGNSAPDKSGLPSDRFSAERTGGSVSTLTIQRTQQEDSAVYLCASSLAPGANEKLFFGSGTQLSVL.

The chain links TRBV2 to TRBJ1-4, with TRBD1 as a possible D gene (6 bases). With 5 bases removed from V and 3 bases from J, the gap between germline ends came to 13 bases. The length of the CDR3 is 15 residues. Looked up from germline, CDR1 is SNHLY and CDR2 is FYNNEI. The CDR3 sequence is CASSKQGVANEKLFF. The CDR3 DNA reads TGTGCCAGCAGTAAACAGGGAGTGGCTAATGAAAAACTGTTTTTT.

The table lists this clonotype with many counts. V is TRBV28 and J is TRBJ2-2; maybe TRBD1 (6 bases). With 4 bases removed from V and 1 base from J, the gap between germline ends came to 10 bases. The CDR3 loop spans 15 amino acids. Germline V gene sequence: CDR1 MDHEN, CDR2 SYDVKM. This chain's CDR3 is CASSSQDRNTGELFF. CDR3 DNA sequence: TGTGCCAGCAGTTCTCAGGACAGGAACACCGGGGAGCTGTTTTTT. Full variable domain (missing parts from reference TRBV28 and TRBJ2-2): DVKVTQSSRYLVKRTGEKVFLECVQDMDHENMFWYRQDPGLGLRLIYFSYDVKMKEKGDIPEGYSVSREKKERFSLILESASTNQTSMYLCASSSQDRNTGELFFGEGSRLTVL.

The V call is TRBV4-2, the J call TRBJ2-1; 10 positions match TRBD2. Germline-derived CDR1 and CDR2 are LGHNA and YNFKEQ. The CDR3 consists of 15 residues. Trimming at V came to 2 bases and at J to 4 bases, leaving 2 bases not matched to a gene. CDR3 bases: TGTGCCAGCAGCCAACCTAGCGGGGGATACAATGAGCAGTTCTTC. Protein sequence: CASSQPSGGYNEQFF.

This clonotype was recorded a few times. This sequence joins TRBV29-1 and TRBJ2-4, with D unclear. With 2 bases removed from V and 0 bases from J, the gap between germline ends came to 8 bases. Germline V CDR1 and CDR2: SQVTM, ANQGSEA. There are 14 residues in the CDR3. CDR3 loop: CSVERLLAKNIQYF. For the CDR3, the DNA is TGCAGCGTTGAAAGGCTCCTAGCCAAAAACATTCAGTACTTC.